Listed below are T cell receptor beta chains from one sample, sequenced in a study of blood T cells in healthy people across ages. In TCRdb, the 5' RACE reads were re-called with MiXCR into one record per CDR3 protein. Of fewer than 800,000 distinct CDR3 sequences in the sample, roughly 50% were seen once. Sequencing was performed on blood. Receptor source: a woman in her sixties or seventies in good health. Both conserved end residues are part of each CDR3. The D gene is left open where the match is weak. Some rows have no size entry. The others give once, few or many, or a class for an expanded clone.

J gene	clone size	D gene	V gene	CDR3 protein	CDR3 DNA
TRBJ2-3	.	.	TRBV7-3	CASSREVTDTQYF	TGTGCCAGCAGCAGAGAAGTCACAGATACGCAGTATTTT
TRBJ2-7	.	TRBD2	TRBV12-3/TRBV12-4	CASSQREGPHEQYF	TGTGCCAGCAGTCAGCGGGAGGGCCCCCACGAGCAGTACTTC
TRBJ1-5	few	.	TRBV29-1	CSVEEQGSGPQHF	TGCAGCGTCGAAGAACAGGGTTCAGGGCCCCAGCATTTT
TRBJ2-5	few	TRBD2	TRBV5-1	CASSLKVSGSGETQYF	TGCGCCAGCAGCTTGAAGGTTAGCGGGAGCGGGGAGACCCAGTACTTC
TRBJ2-7	.	.	TRBV10-3	CAISESRDILFSYEQYF	TGTGCCATCAGTGAGTCTCGGGACATCCTTTTCTCCTACGAGCAGTACTTC
TRBJ1-4	.	.	TRBV13	CASSPRPGEKLFF	TGTGCCAGCAGCCCCCGTCCGGGTGAAAAACTGTTTTTT
TRBJ2-4	.	TRBD2	TRBV6-1	CASSEELAGVYKNIQYF	TGTGCCAGCAGTGAAGAATTAGCGGGAGTCTACAAAAACATTCAGTACTTC
TRBJ2-3	.	TRBD2	TRBV20-1	CSVPGLAGGPSDTQYF	TGCAGTGTCCCGGGACTAGCGGGAGGGCCTTCAGATACGCAGTATTTT
TRBJ1-1	few	.	TRBV29-1	CSVAHAVSDTEAFF	TGCAGCGTCGCTCACGCGGTATCGGACACTGAAGCTTTCTTT
TRBJ2-6	.	.	TRBV28	CASSLPGRNSGANVLTF	TGTGCCAGCAGTTTACCAGGCCGAAACTCTGGGGCCAACGTCCTGACTTTC
TRBJ1-1	.	TRBD1	TRBV7-2	CASSPRRGPAFF	TGTGCCAGCAGCCCGAGGAGGGGGCCCGCTTTCTTT
TRBJ2-3	.	.	TRBV20-1	CSARRPSGTGASTDTQYF	TGCAGTGCTAGAAGGCCTAGCGGTACGGGGGCTAGCACAGATACGCAATATTTT
TRBJ2-5	.	TRBD2	TRBV15	CATSRDRVLAVQETQYF	TGTGCCACCAGCAGAGATCGTGTACTAGCGGTCCAAGAGACCCAGTACTTC
TRBJ2-1	few	.	TRBV29-1	CSVVGESYNEQFF	TGCAGCGTTGTAGGGGAGAGTTACAATGAGCAGTTCTTC
TRBJ2-1	few	TRBD1	TRBV7-3	CASSSGTGRNNEQFF	TGTGCCAGCAGTTCCGGGACAGGGCGAAACAATGAGCAGTTCTTC
TRBJ2-1	.	.	TRBV7-2	CAIARGNEQFF	TGTGCCATCGCTAGGGGGAATGAGCAGTTCTTC
TRBJ2-1	.	.	TRBV6-2/TRBV6-3	CASMVGFEQFF	TGTGCCAGCATGGTGGGATTTGAGCAGTTCTTC
TRBJ1-5	.	TRBD1	TRBV20-1	CSARDLRRRDSNSNQPQHF	TGCAGTGCTAGAGATCTACGTCGCCGGGACAGTAATAGCAATCAGCCCCAGCATTTT
TRBJ1-1	.	TRBD1	TRBV4-3	CASSQAALGTGEAFF	TGCGCCAGCAGCCAAGCCGCCCTGGGGACAGGTGAAGCTTTCTTT
TRBJ2-7	.	.	TRBV7-9	CASSPGWTGGDEQYF	TGTGCCAGCAGCCCGGGGTGGACTGGCGGGGACGAGCAGTACTTC
TRBJ2-7	few	TRBD2	TRBV28	CASSFGGGYEQYF	TGTGCCAGCAGTTTCGGCGGGGGCTACGAGCAGTACTTC
TRBJ2-1	.	TRBD1	TRBV5-1	CASSITGGNEQFF	TGCGCCAGCAGCATAACAGGGGGCAATGAGCAGTTCTTC
TRBJ1-1	once	.	TRBV3-1	CASSRRDTEAFF	TGTGCCAGCAGCCGAAGGGACACTGAAGCTTTCTTT
TRBJ2-1	.	TRBD1	TRBV29-1	CSVVRDRGLDEQFF	TGCAGCGTTGTTCGGGACAGGGGGCTTGATGAGCAGTTCTTC
TRBJ1-4	few	.	TRBV2	CASRSRQAHEKLFF	TGTGCCAGCAGATCTCGACAGGCCCATGAAAAACTGTTTTTT
TRBJ2-7	few	.	TRBV29-1	CSVAPPYEQYF	TGCAGCGTCGCCCCTCCCTACGAGCAGTACTTC
TRBJ2-5	few	.	TRBV29-1	CSVDRSGETQYF	TGCAGCGTTGATAGGAGCGGGGAGACCCAGTACTTC
TRBJ2-7	.	.	TRBV6-6	CASSYSYGAYEQYF	TGTGCCAGCAGTTACTCGTACGGCGCCTACGAGCAGTACTTC
TRBJ2-7	few	TRBD2	TRBV27	CASSVGDYYEQYF	TGTGCCAGCAGTGTAGGGGACTACTACGAGCAGTACTTC
TRBJ1-2	.	.	TRBV12-5	CASGLVGDGISGYTF	TGTGCTAGTGGTTTAGTGGGGGACGGGATCAGTGGCTACACCTTC
TRBJ1-5	.	TRBD1	TRBV27	CASRRQGGNQPQHF	TGTGCCAGCAGAAGACAGGGTGGAAATCAGCCCCAGCATTTT
TRBJ1-1	few	.	TRBV7-2	CASSLAATTNTEAFF	TGTGCCAGCAGCTTAGCCGCGACTACAAACACTGAAGCTTTCTTT
TRBJ2-7	.	TRBD1	TRBV9	CASSVNQGVSYEQYF	TGTGCCAGCAGCGTAAATCAGGGGGTCTCCTACGAGCAGTACTTC
TRBJ2-5	.	.	TRBV28	CASSNGLQETQYF	TGTGCCAGCTCTAATGGGCTCCAAGAGACCCAGTACTTC
TRBJ2-5	.	.	TRBV5-1	CASSAWQSNEQYF	TGCGCCAGCAGCGCATGGCAGTCTAATGAGCAGTACTTC
TRBJ2-1	many	TRBD1	TRBV7-3	CASSYTGGFNEQFF	TGTGCCAGCAGCTACACAGGGGGTTTCAATGAGCAGTTCTTC
TRBJ2-3	.	.	TRBV6-1	CASSEAGYTDTQYF	TGTGCCAGCAGTGAAGCCGGGTACACAGATACGCAGTATTTT
TRBJ2-2	.	TRBD1	TRBV24-1	CATSDRQGARYTGELFF	TGTGCCACCAGTGATAGACAGGGGGCTCGGTACACCGGGGAGCTGTTTTTT
TRBJ2-7	few	TRBD1	TRBV14	CASSQGSGGSYEQYF	TGTGCCAGCAGCCAAGGCTCAGGGGGCTCCTACGAGCAGTACTTC
TRBJ2-7	.	.	TRBV27	CASSYLSGGYNEQYF	TGTGCCAGCAGTTACCTTAGCGGAGGGTACAATGAGCAGTACTTC
TRBJ2-7	.	.	TRBV6-1	CAGREDRDYEQYF	TGTGCCGGCAGAGAGGACAGAGACTACGAGCAGTACTTC
TRBJ2-7	few	TRBD2	TRBV7-9	CASSLAGTRGEQYF	TGTGCCAGCAGCTTAGCCGGGACTAGAGGCGAGCAGTACTTC